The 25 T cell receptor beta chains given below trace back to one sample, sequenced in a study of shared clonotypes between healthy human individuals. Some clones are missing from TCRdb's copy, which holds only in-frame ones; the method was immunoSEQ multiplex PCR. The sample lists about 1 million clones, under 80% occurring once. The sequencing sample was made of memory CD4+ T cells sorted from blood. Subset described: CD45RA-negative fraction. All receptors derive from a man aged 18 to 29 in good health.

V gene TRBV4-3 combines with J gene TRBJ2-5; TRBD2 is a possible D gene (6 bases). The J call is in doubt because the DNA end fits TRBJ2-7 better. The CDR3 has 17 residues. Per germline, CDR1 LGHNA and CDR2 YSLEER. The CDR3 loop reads CASSQNSQSGLAYEQYF. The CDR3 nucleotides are TGCGCCAGCAGCCAAAATTCCCAGAGCGGGCTCGCCTACGAGCAGTACTTC.

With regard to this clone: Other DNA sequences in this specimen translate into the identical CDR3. The CDR3 DNA reads as TGTGCCAGCAGCCTTAGACAGGGAAACACTGAAGCTTTCTTT. This encodes CASSLRQGNTEAFF. V and J are TRBV7-8 and TRBJ1-1, with TRBD1 identical over 7 bases. V dropped 5 bases and J dropped 2; count of bases not matched to a gene: 5. The CDR3 has 14 residues. CDR1 is SGHVS and CDR2 is FQNEAQ in the germline V gene.

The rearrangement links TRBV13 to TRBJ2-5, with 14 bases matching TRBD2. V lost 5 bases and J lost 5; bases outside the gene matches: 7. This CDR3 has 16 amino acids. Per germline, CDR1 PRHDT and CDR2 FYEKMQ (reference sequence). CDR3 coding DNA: TGTGCCAGCAGCAGCGGGACTAGCGGGGGTGTGGAGACCCAGTACTTC. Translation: CASSSGTSGGVETQYF.

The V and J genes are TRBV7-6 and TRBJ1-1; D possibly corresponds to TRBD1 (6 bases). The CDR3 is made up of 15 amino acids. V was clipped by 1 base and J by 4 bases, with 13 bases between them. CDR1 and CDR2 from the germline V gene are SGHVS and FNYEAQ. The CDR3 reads CASSLEGGWGTEAFF. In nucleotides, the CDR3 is TGTGCCAGCAGCTTAGAGGGGGGCTGGGGCACTGAAGCTTTCTTT.

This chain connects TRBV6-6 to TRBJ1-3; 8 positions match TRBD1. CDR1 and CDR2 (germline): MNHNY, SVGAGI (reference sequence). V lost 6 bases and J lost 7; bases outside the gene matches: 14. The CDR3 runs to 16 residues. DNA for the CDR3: TGTGCCAGCAGCTGGGATGGGACAGGCTTAAGGAACACCATATATTTT. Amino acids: CASSWDGTGLRNTIYF.

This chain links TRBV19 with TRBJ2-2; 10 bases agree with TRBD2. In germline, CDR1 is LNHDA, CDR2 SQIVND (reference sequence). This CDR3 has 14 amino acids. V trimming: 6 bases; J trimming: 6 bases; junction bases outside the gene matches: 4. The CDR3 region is CASRAGGPAGELFF. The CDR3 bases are TGTGCCAGTAGAGCGGGAGGGCCCGCCGGGGAGCTGTTTTTT.

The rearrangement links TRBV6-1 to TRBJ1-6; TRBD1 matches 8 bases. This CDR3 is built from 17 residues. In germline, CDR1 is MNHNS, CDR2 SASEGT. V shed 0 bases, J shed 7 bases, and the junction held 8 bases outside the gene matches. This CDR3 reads CASSEAPGGAENSPLHF. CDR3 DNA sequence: TGTGCCAGCAGTGAAGCGCCAGGGGGCGCAGAAAATTCACCCCTCCACTTT.

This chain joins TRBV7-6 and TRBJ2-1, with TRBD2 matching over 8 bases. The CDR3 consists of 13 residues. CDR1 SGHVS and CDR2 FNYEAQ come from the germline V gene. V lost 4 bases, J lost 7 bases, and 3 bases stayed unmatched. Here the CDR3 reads CASSSAGVNEQFF. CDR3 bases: TGTGCCAGCAGCTCAGCGGGGGTTAATGAGCAGTTCTTC.

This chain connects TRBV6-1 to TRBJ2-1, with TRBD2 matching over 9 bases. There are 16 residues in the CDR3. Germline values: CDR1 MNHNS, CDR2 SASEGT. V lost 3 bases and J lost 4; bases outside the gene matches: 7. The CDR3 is CASSEYGTSPYNEQFF. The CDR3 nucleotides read TGTGCCAGCAGTGAGTACGGGACTAGCCCATACAATGAGCAGTTCTTC.

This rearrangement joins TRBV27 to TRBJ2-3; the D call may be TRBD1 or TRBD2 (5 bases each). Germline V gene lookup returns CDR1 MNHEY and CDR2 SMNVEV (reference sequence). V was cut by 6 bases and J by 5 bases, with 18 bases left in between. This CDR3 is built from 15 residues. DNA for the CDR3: TGTGCCAGCAGGCGGACACGGACTCCCGGAGATACGCAGTATTTT. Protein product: CASRRTRTPGDTQYF.

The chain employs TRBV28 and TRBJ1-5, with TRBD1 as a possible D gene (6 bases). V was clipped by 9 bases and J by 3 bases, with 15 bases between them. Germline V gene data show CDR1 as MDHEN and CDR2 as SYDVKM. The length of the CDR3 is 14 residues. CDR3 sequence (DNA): TGTGCCAGTCGCGAGACAGGACTCAATCAGCCCCAGCATTTT. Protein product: CASRETGLNQPQHF.

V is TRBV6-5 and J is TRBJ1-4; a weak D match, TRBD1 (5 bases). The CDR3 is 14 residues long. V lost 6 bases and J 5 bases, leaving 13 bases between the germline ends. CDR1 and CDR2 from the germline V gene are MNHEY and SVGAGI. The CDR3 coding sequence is TGTGCCAGCAGACCTCGGGGGGGGAATGAAAAACTGTTTTTT. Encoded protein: CASRPRGGNEKLFF.

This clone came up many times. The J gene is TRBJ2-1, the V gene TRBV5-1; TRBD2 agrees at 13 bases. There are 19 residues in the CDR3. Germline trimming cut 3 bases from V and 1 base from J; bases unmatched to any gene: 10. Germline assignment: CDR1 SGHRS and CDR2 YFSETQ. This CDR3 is CASSSTGTSGDMSYNEQFF. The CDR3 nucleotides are TGCGCCAGCAGCTCGACCGGGACTAGCGGGGACATGTCCTACAATGAGCAGTTCTTC.

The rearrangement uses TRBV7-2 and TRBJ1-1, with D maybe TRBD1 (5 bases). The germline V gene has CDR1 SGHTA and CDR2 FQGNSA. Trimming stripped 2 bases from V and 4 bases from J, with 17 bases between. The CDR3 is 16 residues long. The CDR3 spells CASSLIPGRQGTEAFF. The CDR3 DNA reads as TGTGCCAGCAGCTTAATCCCAGGGCGGCAGGGCACTGAAGCTTTCTTT.

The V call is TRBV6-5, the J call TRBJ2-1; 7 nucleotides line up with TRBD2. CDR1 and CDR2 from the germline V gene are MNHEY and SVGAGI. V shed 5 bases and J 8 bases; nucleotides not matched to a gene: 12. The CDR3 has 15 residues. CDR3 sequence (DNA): TGTGCCAGCAGTAGCGGGGCGCCTTTTTGGTATGAGCAGTTCTTC. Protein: CASSSGAPFWYEQFF.

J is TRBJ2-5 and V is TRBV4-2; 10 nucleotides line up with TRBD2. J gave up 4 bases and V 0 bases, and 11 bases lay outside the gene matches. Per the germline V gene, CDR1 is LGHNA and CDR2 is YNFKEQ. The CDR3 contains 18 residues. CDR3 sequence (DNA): TGTGCCAGCAGCCAAGATACGAGCGGGGGGGCAGGAGGAGAGACCCAGTACTTC. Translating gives CASSQDTSGGAGGETQYF.

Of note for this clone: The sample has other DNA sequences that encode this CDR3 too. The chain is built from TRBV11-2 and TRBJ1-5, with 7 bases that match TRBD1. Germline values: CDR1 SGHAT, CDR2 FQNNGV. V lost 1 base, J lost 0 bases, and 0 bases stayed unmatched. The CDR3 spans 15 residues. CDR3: CASSLGQGSNQPQHF. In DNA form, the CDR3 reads TGTGCCAGCAGCTTAGGACAGGGTAGCAATCAGCCCCAGCATTTT.

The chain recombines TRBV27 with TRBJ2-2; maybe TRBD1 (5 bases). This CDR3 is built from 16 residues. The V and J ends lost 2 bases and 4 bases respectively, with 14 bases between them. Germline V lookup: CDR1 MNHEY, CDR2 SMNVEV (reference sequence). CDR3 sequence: CASSLDSRRITGELFF. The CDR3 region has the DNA TGTGCCAGCAGTTTAGACAGCCGACGTATCACCGGGGAGCTGTTTTTT.

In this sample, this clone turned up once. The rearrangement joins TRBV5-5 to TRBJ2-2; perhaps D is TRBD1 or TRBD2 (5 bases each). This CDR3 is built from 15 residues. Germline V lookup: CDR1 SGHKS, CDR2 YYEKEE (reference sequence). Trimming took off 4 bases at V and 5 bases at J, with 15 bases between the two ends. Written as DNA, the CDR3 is TGTGCCAGCAGCCTCTCCGGGGCGACGACCGGGGAGCTGTTTTTT. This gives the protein CASSLSGATTGELFF.

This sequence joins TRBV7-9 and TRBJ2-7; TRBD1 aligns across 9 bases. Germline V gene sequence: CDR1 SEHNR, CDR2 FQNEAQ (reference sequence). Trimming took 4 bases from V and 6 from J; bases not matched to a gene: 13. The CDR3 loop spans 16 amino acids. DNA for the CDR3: TGTGCCAGCAGCTCTCCCGGGACAGGGAAGATCCTCGAGCAGTACTTC. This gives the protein CASSSPGTGKILEQYF.

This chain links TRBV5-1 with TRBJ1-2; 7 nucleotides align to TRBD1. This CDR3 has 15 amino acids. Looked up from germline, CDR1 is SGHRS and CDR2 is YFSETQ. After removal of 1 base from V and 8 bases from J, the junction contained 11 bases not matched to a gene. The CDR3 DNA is TGCGCCAGCAGCTTGAACCGACAGGGCGGTGAGGGCTACACCTTC. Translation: CASSLNRQGGEGYTF.

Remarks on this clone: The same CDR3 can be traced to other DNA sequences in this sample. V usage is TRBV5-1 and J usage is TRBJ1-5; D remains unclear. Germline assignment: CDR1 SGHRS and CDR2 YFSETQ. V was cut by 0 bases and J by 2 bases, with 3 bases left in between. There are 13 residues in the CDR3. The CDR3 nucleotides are TGCGCCAGCAGCTTGGAGCGCAATCAGCCCCAGCATTTT. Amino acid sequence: CASSLERNQPQHF. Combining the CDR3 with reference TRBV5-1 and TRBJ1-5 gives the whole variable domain KAGVTQTPRYLIKTRGQQVTLSCSPISGHRSVSWYQQTPGQGLQFLFEYFSETQRNKGNFPGRFSGRQFSNSRSEMNVSTLELGDSALYLCASSLERNQPQHFGDGTRLSIL.

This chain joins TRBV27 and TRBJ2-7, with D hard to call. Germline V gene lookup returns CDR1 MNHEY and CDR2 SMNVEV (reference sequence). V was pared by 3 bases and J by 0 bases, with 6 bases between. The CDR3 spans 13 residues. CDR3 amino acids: CASSFRNSYEQYF. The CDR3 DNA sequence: TGTGCCAGCAGTTTCAGGAACTCCTACGAGCAGTACTTC.

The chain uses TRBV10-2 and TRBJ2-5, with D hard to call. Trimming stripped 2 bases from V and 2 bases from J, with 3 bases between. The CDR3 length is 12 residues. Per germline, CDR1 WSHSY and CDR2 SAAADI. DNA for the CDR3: TGCGCCAGCAGTGAGCAACAAGAGACCCAGTACTTC. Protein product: CASSEQQETQYF.

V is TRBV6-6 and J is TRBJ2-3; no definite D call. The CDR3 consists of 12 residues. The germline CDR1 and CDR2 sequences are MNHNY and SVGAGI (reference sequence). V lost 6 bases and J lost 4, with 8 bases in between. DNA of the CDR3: TGTGCCAGCAGCTCGTCAGCAGATACGCAGTATTTT. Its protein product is CASSSSADTQYF.